Only one count was recorded for the clone carrying this T cell receptor beta chain. Its matching antigen is unknown. The sample's time point: week 35, safety follow-up. In every dose of vaccine, 300 ug of mutant IDH1 20-mer peptide was given alongside topical imiquimod. Eight vaccine doses were administered to patients at weeks 1, 3, 5, 7, 11, 15, 19 and 23. This sample stems from a study of a mutant IDH1 vaccine in newly diagnosed glioma. Overall study context: Treated patients were about 60% male, roughly 38% female, mean age about 41 years. Patients' prior therapy spanned radiotherapy, temozolomide, or both; most underwent both.

Generated by immunoSEQ multiplex PCR, the TCRdb table keeps only in-frame clones and is missing some. The sample lists 40,000 to 50,000 clones, around 87% occurring once. CDR1 is MNHNS and CDR2 is SASEGT in the germline V gene. This CDR3 has 13 amino acids. J was trimmed by 6 bases and V by 9 bases; bases with no gene match: 8. The source of this sequence is a middle-aged man with glioma. The sequencing here drew on PBMCs, taken from a glioma patient whose treatment included an IDH1 peptide vaccine. The chain employs TRBV6-1 and TRBJ1-2; 9 bases are a match to TRBD1. The CDR3 loop reads CASWGDRANGYTF. The CDR3 DNA reads as TGTGCCAGTTGGGGGGACAGGGCGAATGGCTACACCTTC.